A selection of T cell receptor beta chains follows, all from one sample in a study of blood T cell repertoires in COVID-19. Measured with immunoSEQ multiplex PCR; TCRdb has only the in-frame clones, and not every one. The sample records under 400,000 clones, around nine tenths being singletons. Sequencing was done on a sample of peripheral blood. These receptors were taken from an older woman with COVID-19, enrolled during active disease. The CDR3 runs from the conserved cysteine through the conserved F or W. Each record gives: V gene, D gene, CDR3 protein. D genes are given only for firm matches.

TRBV19	TRBD1	CASRPTGALTDTQYF
TRBV5-4	-	CASSLLAGGASYTF
TRBV20-1	-	CSALDNYGYTF
TRBV4-1	-	CASSPLGLALLSEQYF
TRBV7-9	TRBD1	CASSLYIQGGTEAFF
TRBV5-1	-	CASSTLRGNTEAFF
TRBV4-2	-	CASSLGVLNTEAFF
TRBV7-3	-	CASSPTQGDTQYF
TRBV7-3	-	CASSSWTVRGTEAFF
TRBV5-1	-	CASSRGTAESYNEQFF
TRBV6-4	-	CASSPDSQRYNEQFF
TRBV18	-	CASSPPFRDHTEAFF
TRBV7-3	TRBD2	CASSRRGGDTDTQYF
TRBV5-1	TRBD1	CASSYDRVTDTQYF
TRBV19	-	CASSIAGSQNQPQHF
TRBV29-1	TRBD1	CSVAGTDRDGYTF
TRBV5-1	-	CASSLVVRNYGYTF
TRBV9	TRBD2	CASSVVGGEGTQYF
TRBV6-1	TRBD2	CASSERRWEGTSYEQYF
TRBV6-5	-	CASRLPGANTGELFF
TRBV9	TRBD2	CASSAGLSGGEYF
TRBV19	-	CASSIRQNGELFF
TRBV29-1	-	CSVGKRARTEAFF
TRBV19	-	CASSKGVNTEAFF
TRBV12-3/TRBV12-4	-	CASSPGTEAFF
TRBV12-3/TRBV12-4	-	CASRIGGRETQYF
TRBV19	-	CASTTRTGINTEAFF
TRBV12-5	TRBD1	CASGLVTGTGYANYGYTF
TRBV6-4	-	CASSPGRANYGYTF
TRBV7-8	TRBD1	CASSYMDRNYGYTF